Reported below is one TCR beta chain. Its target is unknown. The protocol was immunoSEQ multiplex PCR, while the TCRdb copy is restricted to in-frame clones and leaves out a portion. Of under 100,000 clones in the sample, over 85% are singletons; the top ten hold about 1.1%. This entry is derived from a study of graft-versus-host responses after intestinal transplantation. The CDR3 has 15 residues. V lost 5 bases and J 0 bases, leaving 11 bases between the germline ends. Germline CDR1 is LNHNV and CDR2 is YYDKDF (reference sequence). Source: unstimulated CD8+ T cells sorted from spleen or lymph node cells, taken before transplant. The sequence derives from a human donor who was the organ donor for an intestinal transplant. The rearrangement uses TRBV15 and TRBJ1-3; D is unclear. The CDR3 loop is CATSGRVYSGNTIYF. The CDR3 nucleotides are TGTGCCACCAGCGGGAGGGTTTACTCTGGAAACACCATATATTTT.